A selection of T cell receptor beta chains follows, all from one sample in a study of cytomegalovirus exposure and HLA in healthy donors. Data came from immunoSEQ multiplex PCR; TCRdb stores just in-frame clones and leaves some out. The repertoire holds 110,000 to 150,000 clones, with 70% as singletons. The specimen sequenced was PBMCs. The receptors stem from a woman in her sixties in good health and CMV-seropositive. Both conserved end residues are part of each CDR3. Fields, in order: clone size, D gene, J gene, V gene, CDR3 protein, CDR3 DNA. D genes are given only for firm matches. A clone size is listed for some rows: how often the clone was seen (once, few, many), or a class if it is expanded.

clone size: NA
D gene: NA
J gene: TRBJ2-2
V gene: TRBV5-1
CDR3 protein: CASSERTLNTGELFF
CDR3 DNA: TGCGCCAGCAGCGAAAGAACTTTGAACACCGGGGAGCTGTTTTTT

clone size: NA
D gene: NA
J gene: TRBJ2-7
V gene: TRBV5-4
CDR3 protein: CASSLASGGGAYEQYF
CDR3 DNA: TGTGCCAGCAGCTTGGCCTCTGGCGGAGGGGCCTACGAGCAGTACTTC

clone size: NA
D gene: NA
J gene: TRBJ1-4
V gene: TRBV11-2
CDR3 protein: CASSFSTGGPEKLFF
CDR3 DNA: TGTGCCAGCAGCTTTTCTACCGGGGGGCCTGAAAAACTGTTTTTT

clone size: NA
D gene: NA
J gene: TRBJ2-7
V gene: TRBV6-5
CDR3 protein: CASRAGASYEQYF
CDR3 DNA: TGTGCCTCGCGCGCAGGGGCGTCCTACGAGCAGTACTTC

clone size: NA
D gene: TRBD1
J gene: TRBJ2-5
V gene: TRBV28
CDR3 protein: CASSQGVETQYF
CDR3 DNA: TGTGCCAGCTCACAGGGGGTTGAGACCCAGTACTTC

clone size: once
D gene: NA
J gene: TRBJ1-1
V gene: TRBV7-8
CDR3 protein: CASSLDERGSEAFF
CDR3 DNA: TGTGCCAGCAGCTTAGACGAGAGAGGTTCTGAAGCTTTCTTT

clone size: once
D gene: NA
J gene: TRBJ2-1
V gene: TRBV9
CDR3 protein: CASSVVEGSEQFF
CDR3 DNA: TGTGCCAGCAGCGTAGTTGAGGGAAGCGAGCAGTTCTTC

clone size: once
D gene: NA
J gene: TRBJ1-5
V gene: TRBV5-1
CDR3 protein: CASSLTGYMDQPQHF
CDR3 DNA: TGCGCCAGCAGCTTGACAGGTTACATGGACCAGCCCCAGCATTTT

clone size: NA
D gene: NA
J gene: TRBJ2-6
V gene: TRBV9
CDR3 protein: CASSAQGIGANVLTF
CDR3 DNA: TGTGCCAGCAGCGCCCAGGGGATCGGGGCCAACGTCCTGACTTTC

clone size: once
D gene: TRBD1
J gene: TRBJ1-2
V gene: TRBV7-9
CDR3 protein: CASRPDTGEHGYTF
CDR3 DNA: TGTGCCAGCAGGCCTGATACAGGGGAACATGGCTACACCTTC

clone size: NA
D gene: TRBD1
J gene: TRBJ1-2
V gene: TRBV30
CDR3 protein: CAWSRQGGGYTF
CDR3 DNA: TGTGCCTGGAGTCGACAGGGTGGCGGCTACACCTTC

clone size: NA
D gene: TRBD1
J gene: TRBJ2-4
V gene: TRBV28
CDR3 protein: CASSAYRGSKNIQYF
CDR3 DNA: TGTGCCAGCAGTGCGTACAGGGGTTCCAAAAACATTCAGTACTTC

clone size: few
D gene: NA
J gene: TRBJ2-1
V gene: TRBV6-6
CDR3 protein: CASSYSTNNEQFF
CDR3 DNA: TGTGCCAGCAGTTACTCCACTAACAATGAGCAGTTCTTC

clone size: NA
D gene: TRBD2
J gene: TRBJ2-7
V gene: TRBV28
CDR3 protein: CASSSWGEAGGGYEQYF
CDR3 DNA: TGTGCCAGCAGTTCTTGGGGGGAGGCGGGAGGTGGCTACGAGCAGTACTTC

clone size: NA
D gene: NA
J gene: TRBJ1-1
V gene: TRBV7-2
CDR3 protein: CASSLAPGLNTEAFF
CDR3 DNA: TGTGCCAGCAGCTTAGCCCCAGGACTTAACACTGAAGCTTTCTTT

clone size: NA
D gene: NA
J gene: TRBJ1-1
V gene: TRBV5-6
CDR3 protein: CASSLGWAWVTEAFF
CDR3 DNA: TGTGCCAGCAGCTTGGGCTGGGCATGGGTCACTGAAGCTTTCTTT

clone size: NA
D gene: NA
J gene: TRBJ2-6
V gene: TRBV5-6
CDR3 protein: CASSLRTVRSGANVLTF
CDR3 DNA: TGTGCCAGCAGCTTGAGAACAGTACGCTCTGGGGCCAACGTCCTGACTTTC

clone size: NA
D gene: NA
J gene: TRBJ1-4
V gene: TRBV9
CDR3 protein: CASSAQGLTNEKLFF
CDR3 DNA: TGTGCCAGCAGCGCGCAGGGTTTGACTAATGAAAAACTGTTTTTT

clone size: NA
D gene: TRBD1
J gene: TRBJ1-1
V gene: TRBV28
CDR3 protein: CASNSGGGSTEAFF
CDR3 DNA: TGTGCCAGCAACTCCGGAGGGGGCAGCACTGAAGCTTTCTTT

clone size: few
D gene: NA
J gene: TRBJ2-3
V gene: TRBV27
CDR3 protein: CASSLFSGETSTDTQYF
CDR3 DNA: TGTGCCAGCAGTTTATTTAGCGGAGAGACTAGCACAGATACGCAGTATTTT

clone size: NA
D gene: NA
J gene: TRBJ1-2
V gene: TRBV27
CDR3 protein: CASSPAALGGGYTF
CDR3 DNA: TGTGCCAGCAGTCCTGCGGCCCTCGGAGGTGGCTACACCTTC

clone size: few
D gene: TRBD1
J gene: TRBJ2-6
V gene: TRBV6-5
CDR3 protein: CASRTGGPGANVLTF
CDR3 DNA: TGTGCCAGCAGAACAGGGGGCCCCGGGGCCAACGTCCTGACTTTC

clone size: NA
D gene: NA
J gene: TRBJ2-7
V gene: TRBV7-9
CDR3 protein: CASSWPNNRGIEQYF
CDR3 DNA: TGTGCCAGCAGCTGGCCAAACAATAGGGGAATCGAGCAGTACTTC

clone size: few
D gene: NA
J gene: TRBJ2-7
V gene: TRBV6-6
CDR3 protein: CASSPSFEQYF
CDR3 DNA: TGTGCCAGCAGCCCTAGCTTCGAGCAGTACTTC

clone size: NA
D gene: NA
J gene: TRBJ1-2
V gene: TRBV28
CDR3 protein: CASTWGGANYGYTF
CDR3 DNA: TGTGCCAGCACCTGGGGCGGAGCTAACTATGGCTACACCTTC

clone size: NA
D gene: NA
J gene: TRBJ1-2
V gene: TRBV28
CDR3 protein: CASSPRRAHGYTF
CDR3 DNA: TGTGCCAGCAGCCCCCGGAGGGCTCATGGCTACACCTTC

clone size: few
D gene: NA
J gene: TRBJ2-6
V gene: TRBV9
CDR3 protein: CASSPRSGANVLTF
CDR3 DNA: TGTGCCAGCAGCCCCCGCTCTGGGGCCAACGTCCTGACTTTC

clone size: NA
D gene: TRBD1
J gene: TRBJ2-7
V gene: TRBV27
CDR3 protein: CASGRGQQYEQYF
CDR3 DNA: TGTGCCAGCGGTCGGGGACAGCAGTACGAGCAGTACTTC

clone size: NA
D gene: TRBD1
J gene: TRBJ2-7
V gene: TRBV28
CDR3 protein: CASSWGQGNIYEQYF
CDR3 DNA: TGTGCCAGCAGTTGGGGACAGGGAAATATCTACGAGCAGTACTTC

clone size: few
D gene: NA
J gene: TRBJ2-2
V gene: TRBV5-5
CDR3 protein: CASSSQGTKNTGELFF
CDR3 DNA: TGTGCCAGCAGTTCGCAGGGGACTAAGAACACCGGGGAGCTGTTTTTT

clone size: NA
D gene: NA
J gene: TRBJ1-2
V gene: TRBV7-9
CDR3 protein: CASSFRTENYGYTF
CDR3 DNA: TGTGCCAGCAGCTTTAGGACAGAGAACTATGGCTACACCTTC

clone size: NA
D gene: NA
J gene: TRBJ2-2
V gene: TRBV5-1
CDR3 protein: CASSRGPSTANTGELFF
CDR3 DNA: TGCGCCAGCTCAAGGGGCCCATCGACAGCGAACACCGGGGAGCTGTTTTTT

clone size: NA
D gene: TRBD2
J gene: TRBJ2-5
V gene: TRBV15
CDR3 protein: CATSSPGLGGETQYF
CDR3 DNA: TGTGCCACCAGCAGCCCGGGACTAGGGGGAGAGACCCAGTACTTC

clone size: once
D gene: TRBD2
J gene: TRBJ2-3
V gene: TRBV2
CDR3 protein: CASFAGGHGGTDTQYF
CDR3 DNA: TGTGCCAGCTTTGCGGGAGGACACGGGGGCACAGATACGCAGTATTTT

clone size: NA
D gene: NA
J gene: TRBJ1-1
V gene: TRBV28
CDR3 protein: CASRPPPGRTSSTEAFF
CDR3 DNA: TGTGCCAGCAGACCTCCCCCGGGTCGAACGAGTTCCACTGAAGCTTTCTTT

clone size: once
D gene: NA
J gene: TRBJ2-7
V gene: TRBV9
CDR3 protein: CASSAKEQYF
CDR3 DNA: TGTGCCAGCAGCGCCAAAGAGCAGTACTTC

clone size: once
D gene: NA
J gene: TRBJ1-2
V gene: TRBV7-2
CDR3 protein: CASSSEGANYGYTF
CDR3 DNA: TGTGCCAGCAGCTCGGAGGGTGCTAACTATGGCTACACCTTC

clone size: NA
D gene: NA
J gene: TRBJ2-7
V gene: TRBV29-1
CDR3 protein: CSVEDLGGDSYEQYF
CDR3 DNA: TGCAGCGTTGAAGATCTAGGGGGGGACTCCTACGAGCAGTACTTC

clone size: NA
D gene: TRBD1
J gene: TRBJ2-4
V gene: TRBV30
CDR3 protein: CAWARDSNIQYF
CDR3 DNA: TGCGCCTGGGCTCGGGACAGTAACATTCAGTACTTC

clone size: few
D gene: TRBD1
J gene: TRBJ2-7
V gene: TRBV27
CDR3 protein: CASSLRMDRGSYEQYF
CDR3 DNA: TGTGCCAGCAGTTTACGTATGGACAGGGGATCCTACGAGCAGTACTTC

clone size: NA
D gene: TRBD1
J gene: TRBJ2-2
V gene: TRBV5-1
CDR3 protein: CASSLGGTGTNTGELFF
CDR3 DNA: TGCGCCAGCAGCTTGGGTGGGACAGGAACGAACACCGGGGAGCTGTTTTTT

clone size: NA
D gene: NA
J gene: TRBJ2-6
V gene: TRBV7-3
CDR3 protein: CASSLGSSGANVLTF
CDR3 DNA: TGTGCCAGCAGCTTGGGGAGCTCTGGGGCCAACGTCCTGACTTTC

clone size: NA
D gene: TRBD2
J gene: TRBJ2-1
V gene: TRBV4-1
CDR3 protein: CASSQAFLAGVYNEQFF
CDR3 DNA: TGCGCCAGCAGCCAAGCCTTTCTAGCGGGGGTTTACAATGAGCAGTTCTTC

clone size: NA
D gene: TRBD1
J gene: TRBJ1-6
V gene: TRBV5-1
CDR3 protein: CASSLGGQGLPLHF
CDR3 DNA: TGCGCCAGCAGCTTGGGTGGACAGGGTTTACCCCTCCACTTT

clone size: NA
D gene: NA
J gene: TRBJ2-7
V gene: TRBV1
CDR3 protein: CTSSQECPRSYEQYF
CDR3 DNA: TGCACCAGCAGCCAAGAATGTCCAAGATCTTACGAGCAGTACTTC

clone size: NA
D gene: NA
J gene: TRBJ1-2
V gene: TRBV5-1
CDR3 protein: CASSVTPTTNYGYTF
CDR3 DNA: TGCGCCAGCAGCGTGACTCCTACAACTAACTATGGCTACACCTTC

clone size: NA
D gene: TRBD1
J gene: TRBJ2-7
V gene: TRBV30
CDR3 protein: CAWKGSRQGHEQYF
CDR3 DNA: TGTGCCTGGAAGGGATCGAGACAGGGACACGAGCAGTACTTC

clone size: NA
D gene: NA
J gene: TRBJ2-2
V gene: TRBV5-4
CDR3 protein: CASSLELPNTGELFF
CDR3 DNA: TGTGCCAGCAGCTTGGAGCTACCAAACACCGGGGAGCTGTTTTTT

clone size: NA
D gene: NA
J gene: TRBJ2-5
V gene: TRBV19
CDR3 protein: CASSMGGPRETQYF
CDR3 DNA: TGTGCCAGTAGTATGGGGGGTCCCCGGGAGACCCAGTACTTC

clone size: NA
D gene: TRBD1
J gene: TRBJ2-2
V gene: TRBV7-2
CDR3 protein: CASSLRDRGRPGELFF
CDR3 DNA: TGTGCCAGCAGCCTCAGGGACAGGGGAAGACCCGGGGAGCTGTTTTTT